These 27 T cell receptor beta chains were all obtained from the same sample, sequenced in a study of blood T cell repertoires in COVID-19. Method: immunoSEQ multiplex PCR; TCRdb's copy keeps in-frame clones and lacks some. The data show some 100,000 clones, with about 80% seen just once and roughly 15% held by the top ten. Sequencing was performed on peripheral blood. All receptors derive from a human donor in a cohort sampled during active COVID-19.

This clone was recorded only once. The chain combines TRBV10-3 with TRBJ1-2; 7 bases align to TRBD1. Germline lookup yields CDR1 ENHRY and CDR2 SYGVKD. This CDR3 region has 12 residues. Trimming cost V 8 bases and J 8 bases; bases outside gene matches: 8. The CDR3 nucleotides read TGTGCCATCGGACGACAGGGCTTAGGCTACACCTTC. The encoded protein is CAIGRQGLGYTF.

The rearrangement joins TRBV19 to TRBJ1-5; 9 bases fit TRBD1. The CDR3 sequence is 16 residues long. With 5 bases clipped from V and 3 bases from J, the junction kept 8 bases outside the gene matches. Germline CDR1 is LNHDA and CDR2 is SQIVND (reference sequence). In nucleotides, the CDR3 is TGTGCCAGTAGTGCACTACAGGGGGCCCTCAATCAGCCCCAGCATTTT. This encodes CASSALQGALNQPQHF.

This clone was seen only a few times. The chain carries TRBV13 and TRBJ2-1; 8 bases line up with TRBD2. This CDR3 is 16 amino acids long. In germline, CDR1 is PRHDT, CDR2 FYEKMQ (reference sequence). Trimming at V came to 2 bases and at J to 8 bases, leaving 11 bases not matched to a gene. CDR3: CASSLQAGGATDEQFF. The CDR3 nucleotides are TGTGCCAGCAGCTTACAGGCCGGGGGGGCGACCGATGAGCAGTTCTTC.

V gene TRBV5-8 combines with J gene TRBJ2-5, with D maybe TRBD2 (5 bases). Deletions cut 2 bases from V and 5 bases from J, with 16 bases between. Germline CDR1 and CDR2: SGHTS and YDEGEE. CDR3 length equals 15 residues. The CDR3 reads CASSFGPLGGETQYF. As DNA, the CDR3 is TGTGCCAGCAGCTTCGGACCGCTGGGCGGGGAGACCCAGTACTTC. Looking up the rest from reference TRBV5-8 and TRBJ2-5 gives the full variable domain: EAGVTQSPTHLIKTRGQQATLRCSPISGHTSVYWYQQALGLGLQFLLWYDEGEERNRGNFPPRFSGRQFPNYSSELNVNALELEDSALYLCASSFGPLGGETQYFGPGTRLLVL.

The V gene is TRBV7-3, the J gene TRBJ2-1; 14 bases match TRBD2. Germline-derived CDR1 and CDR2 are SGHTA and FQGTGA. The CDR3 totals 15 residues. The V and J ends lost 1 base and 13 bases, in that order; junction bases with no gene match: 6. The CDR3 DNA reads as TGTGCCAGCAGCTTAATGACTAGCGGGAGGGTGACACAGTTCTTC. Encoded protein: CASSLMTSGRVTQFF.

This chain uses TRBV25-1 with TRBJ1-4; D unresolved. Trimming removed 4 bases from V and 10 bases from J, with 22 bases in between. The germline V gene encodes CDR1 MGHDK and CDR2 SYGVNS. The CDR3 is 16 residues long. The CDR3 coding sequence is TGTGCCAGCAGTGTAACAAAATCTGGCTTCGAGGGAAAACTGTTTTTT. As protein: CASSVTKSGFEGKLFF.

The V and J genes are TRBV28 and TRBJ1-2; D might be TRBD1 (5 bases). The CDR3 is 13 residues long. Looked up from germline, CDR1 is MDHEN and CDR2 is SYDVKM. V dropped 6 bases and J dropped 5 bases, with 13 bases sitting between them. CDR3 DNA: TGTGCCAGCAGCGACAGTCCGGAATATGGCTACACCTTC. Translating gives CASSDSPEYGYTF.

This clone has a handful of counts. The gene calls are TRBV27 and TRBJ2-1, with 9 positions matching TRBD1. In germline, CDR1 is MNHEY, CDR2 SMNVEV (reference sequence). J lost 7 bases, V lost 4 bases, and 8 bases had no gene match. The CDR3 is 15 residues long. In DNA form, the CDR3 reads TGTGCCAGCAGTTCAGACAGGGGGTGGGGGAATGAGCAGTTCTTC. Translation: CASSSDRGWGNEQFF.

This clone has a single count. The genes are TRBV28 and TRBJ2-7, with TRBD2 matching 7 bases. The CDR3 has 14 amino acids. CDR1 MDHEN and CDR2 SYDVKM come from the germline V gene. Trimming removed 5 bases from V and 3 bases from J; junction bases left unmatched: 7. The CDR3 sequence: CASSPGTIYYEQYF. The CDR3 nucleotides are TGTGCCAGCAGTCCCGGGACTATCTACTACGAGCAGTACTTC.

This chain connects TRBV3-1 (or the pseudogene TRBV3-2) to TRBJ2-5; D perhaps matches TRBD1 (5 bases). Germline CDR1 LGHDT, CDR2 YNNKEL (reference sequence). Trimming took off 1 base at V and 4 bases at J, with 10 bases between the two ends. This CDR3 has 14 amino acids. CDR3 loop: CASSQVRGSETQYF. In DNA, the CDR3 is TGTGCCAGCAGCCAAGTTAGGGGCTCAGAGACCCAGTACTTC.

This chain joins TRBV6-6 and TRBJ2-3, with D perhaps matching TRBD2 (5 bases). Deletions cut 6 bases from V and 3 bases from J, with 16 bases between. The CDR3 runs to 15 residues. Germline V lookup: CDR1 MNHNY, CDR2 SVGAGI (reference sequence). CDR3 nucleotides: TGTGCCAGCAGCTCACTAGAGATTAGGACAGATACGCAGTATTTT. This gives the protein CASSSLEIRTDTQYF.

The chain couples TRBV28 to TRBJ1-4, with 7 positions matching TRBD1. The CDR3 spans 16 residues. Trimming removed 5 bases from V and 0 bases from J; junction bases left unmatched: 6. Germline CDR1 is MDHEN and CDR2 is SYDVKM. CDR3 amino acids: CASSLIGTATNEKLFF. The DNA for the CDR3 is TGTGCCAGCAGTCTTATTGGGACAGCAACTAATGAAAAACTGTTTTTT.

The V call is TRBV3-1 (or the pseudogene TRBV3-2), the J call TRBJ2-3, with 11 bases matching TRBD2. V was pared by 4 bases and J by 5 bases, with 2 bases of the junction left unmatched. CDR3 length equals 14 residues. CDR1 is LGHDT, CDR2 YNNKEL, per germline (reference sequence). CDR3 nucleotide sequence: TGTGCCAGCAGCCGAGGACTAGCGGGAGATACGCAGTATTTT. Its translation: CASSRGLAGDTQYF.

The chain couples TRBV3-1 (or the pseudogene TRBV3-2) to TRBJ2-7, with D uncertain. The germline CDR1 and CDR2 sequences are LGHDT and YNNKEL (reference sequence). This CDR3 is built from 15 residues. V was trimmed by 1 base and J by 2 bases, leaving 12 bases between them. Written as DNA, the CDR3 is TGTGCCAGCAGCCAAGCTAGGCGGAATCCCTACGAGCAGTACTTC. It specifies CASSQARRNPYEQYF.

The rearrangement joins TRBV27 to TRBJ2-2; D is ambiguous. V was cut by 6 bases and J by 2 bases, with 10 bases left in between. Germline CDR1 reads MNHEY; CDR2 reads SMNVEV (reference sequence). The CDR3 is 14 amino acids. For the CDR3, the DNA is TGTGCCAGCAGGATAGCCCACAACACCGGGGAGCTGTTTTTT. The encoded protein is CASRIAHNTGELFF.

This clone was picked up a small number of times. The chain links TRBV5-1 to TRBJ1-2; 8 bases match TRBD1. CDR3 length equals 12 residues. The germline CDR1 and CDR2 sequences are SGHRS and YFSETQ. J was trimmed by 8 bases and V by 4 bases; bases with no gene match: 4. The CDR3 DNA follows: TGCGCCAGCAGCATGACAGGGGACGGCTACACCTTC. Protein sequence: CASSMTGDGYTF.

This clone was detected only once. The V and J genes are TRBV28 and TRBJ2-5; tentative D call: TRBD2 (5 bases). CDR1 and CDR2 (germline): MDHEN, SYDVKM. The CDR3 extends over 16 amino acids. Trimming stripped 5 bases from V and 5 bases from J, with 21 bases between. The CDR3 spells CASSTTVRASGETQYF. The CDR3 DNA sequence: TGTGCCAGCAGTACAACAGTCCGGGCCTCGGGGGAGACCCAGTACTTC.

This clone was detected a few times. The V gene is TRBV6-2 or TRBV6-3, the J gene TRBJ2-3; D is perhaps TRBD2 (5 bases). V was pared by 5 bases and J by 0 bases, with 12 bases between. The CDR3 extends over 15 amino acids. Germline V gene lookup returns CDR1 MNHEY and CDR2 SVGEGT. This CDR3 is CASSTPGVSTDTQYF. CDR3 bases: TGTGCCAGCAGTACCCCCGGGGTGAGCACAGATACGCAGTATTTT.

This rearrangement joins TRBV6-5 to TRBJ1-2; a weak D match, TRBD1 (5 bases). V lost 4 bases to trimming and J lost 7 bases, with 13 bases between them. The CDR3 has 13 amino acids. The germline V gene encodes CDR1 MNHEY and CDR2 SVGAGI. The CDR3 DNA reads as TGTGCCAGCAGTTGGTCAGGGCTAAGTGGCTACACCTTC. Translation gives CASSWSGLSGYTF.

This chain joins TRBV28 and TRBJ1-2, with 8 bases identical to TRBD1. Germline-derived CDR1 and CDR2 are MDHEN and SYDVKM. The J segment lost 4 bases and the V segment lost 2 bases, leaving 0 bases of the junction unmatched. The CDR3 totals 13 residues. The CDR3 reads CASSLTGGYGYTF. The DNA of the CDR3 is TGTGCCAGCAGTTTAACAGGGGGCTATGGCTACACCTTC.

This chain joins TRBV5-4 and TRBJ2-2; 8 positions match TRBD1. The CDR3 loop spans 15 amino acids. Trimming took 4 bases from V and 4 from J; bases not matched to a gene: 6. CDR1 SGHNT and CDR2 YYREEE come from the germline V gene (reference sequence). CDR3 protein: CASSLQGAFTGELFF. In DNA, the CDR3 is TGTGCCAGCAGCCTCCAGGGGGCTTTCACCGGGGAGCTGTTTTTT.

The V gene is TRBV7-9, the J gene TRBJ1-1, with a tentative D call TRBD1 (6 bases). The CDR3 is 16 residues long. The germline V gene encodes CDR1 SEHNR and CDR2 FQNEAQ (reference sequence). V lost 1 base and J lost 6, with 18 bases in between. The CDR3 sequence: CASSLERGQMIPEAFF. DNA of the CDR3: TGTGCCAGCAGCTTAGAGCGGGGGCAGATGATACCTGAAGCTTTCTTT. The full variable domain, with the rest looked up from reference TRBV7-9 and TRBJ1-1, is DTGVSQNPRHKITKRGQNVTFRCDPISEHNRLYWYRQTLGQGPEFLTYFQNEAQLEKSRLLSDRFSAERPKGSFSTLEIQRTEQGDSAMYLCASSLERGQMIPEAFFGQGTRLTVV.

The chain combines TRBV19 with TRBJ2-7; D is possibly TRBD1 (6 bases). The CDR3 runs to 13 residues. CDR1 is LNHDA and CDR2 is SQIVND in the germline V gene (reference sequence). The ends were cut back, 4 bases at V and 6 bases at J, with 13 bases in the middle. Here the CDR3 reads CASSTMGHLEQYF. Here the CDR3 DNA reads TGTGCCAGTAGTACAATGGGACACCTCGAGCAGTACTTC.

The genes are TRBV19 and TRBJ2-7; 10 bases align to TRBD2. From germline, CDR1 is LNHDA and CDR2 SQIVND (reference sequence). J lost 1 base, V lost 5 bases, and 5 bases had no gene match. CDR3 length equals 15 residues. Here the CDR3 DNA reads TGTGCCAGTAGTTCTCCTAGCGGGAGTTCCTACGAGCAGTACTTC. Translating it yields CASSSPSGSSYEQYF.

CDR3 coding DNA: TGTGCCAGCAGCTTAGGCCGGACAGGGTTGAGACAAGGCTACACCTTC. It encodes CASSLGRTGLRQGYTF. The J gene is TRBJ1-2, the V gene TRBV13; 8 positions agree with TRBD1. The CDR3 has 16 amino acids. Germline loops: CDR1 PRHDT, CDR2 FYEKMQ (reference sequence). The V and J ends lost 0 bases and 8 bases, in that order; junction bases with no gene match: 11.

This chain joins TRBV5-1 and TRBJ2-1; D is undetermined. Deletions cut 3 bases from V and 7 bases from J, with 14 bases between. Germline assignment: CDR1 SGHRS and CDR2 YFSETQ. The CDR3 covers 14 residues. CDR3 sequence reads: CASSSTSPWNEQFF. DNA of the CDR3: TGCGCCAGCAGCTCTACCTCGCCTTGGAATGAGCAGTTCTTC. The variable domain in full, with the rest retrieved from reference TRBV5-1 and TRBJ2-1, is KAGVTQTPRYLIKTRGQQVTLSCSPISGHRSVSWYQQTPGQGLQFLFEYFSETQRNKGNFPGRFSGRQFSNSRSEMNVSTLELGDSALYLCASSSTSPWNEQFFGPGTRLTVL.

The chain carries TRBV18 and TRBJ2-1; D ambiguous. The V gene's germline CDR1 is KGHSH and CDR2 LQKENI. The CDR3 covers 12 residues. The V gene lost 2 bases and the J gene lost 9 bases, with 8 bases spanning the gap. CDR3 sequence reads: CASSPVMREQFF. The CDR3, as DNA: TGTGCCAGCTCACCAGTTATGCGTGAGCAGTTCTTC.